This is a list of T cell receptor beta chains from one sample in a study of shared clonotypes between healthy human individuals. The data were produced by immunoSEQ multiplex PCR, yet TCRdb's version contains in-frame clones alone and is incomplete. Among about 710,000 clones listed, about two thirds were seen once. Sequencing was carried out using memory CD4+ T cells sorted from blood. The receptors were gathered from a woman aged 25 to 39 in good health. Both conserved end residues are part of each CDR3. D genes are given only for firm matches. For some rows the clone size is stated as once, few or many, or as a class when expanded; others skip it.

CASSLFGLAGVRTQFF | TGTGCCAGCAGCTTATTCGGGCTAGCGGGAGTAAGGACGCAGTTCTTC | TRBV7-2 | TRBD2 | once | TRBJ2-1
CATSRAGMTSTDTQYF | TGTGCCACCAGCAGAGCCGGGATGACTAGCACAGATACGCAGTATTTT | TRBV15 | NA | NA | TRBJ2-3
CASSPRQAKSYEQYF | TGTGCCAGCAGCCCTCGACAGGCAAAGTCCTACGAGCAGTACTTC | TRBV7-9 | NA | NA | TRBJ2-7
CASSPPPGQGSSYNEQFF | TGTGCCAGCAGTCCACCACCGGGACAGGGAAGCTCCTACAATGAGCAGTTCTTC | TRBV28 | TRBD1 | NA | TRBJ2-1
CSVDSRGVETQYF | TGCAGCGTTGACAGTCGGGGAGTAGAGACCCAGTACTTC | TRBV29-1 | NA | NA | TRBJ2-5
CASSPNGGGDQPQHF | TGTGCCAGCAGCCCTAATGGGGGTGGGGATCAGCCCCAGCATTTT | TRBV28 | NA | NA | TRBJ1-5
CASSKRALADTQYF | TGTGCCAGCAGTAAGCGGGCCTTGGCAGATACGCAGTATTTT | TRBV28 | NA | NA | TRBJ2-3
CASSVEGSGYNEQFF | TGTGCCAGCAGCGTAGAAGGTAGCGGCTACAATGAGCAGTTCTTC | TRBV9 | NA | NA | TRBJ2-1
CASSLKGEANYGYTF | TGTGCCAGCAGTTTGAAAGGAGAGGCAAACTATGGCTACACCTTC | TRBV28 | NA | NA | TRBJ1-2
CASRQTGAMNTEAFF | TGTGCCAGTAGGCAGACAGGGGCGATGAACACTGAAGCTTTCTTT | TRBV19 | TRBD1 | NA | TRBJ1-1
CASSFQTSAVWDTQYF | TGTGCCAGCAGTTTCCAGACTAGCGCGGTTTGGGATACGCAGTATTTT | TRBV28 | TRBD2 | NA | TRBJ2-3
CASSMSEDQPQHF | TGTGCCAGTAGTATGTCAGAGGATCAGCCCCAGCATTTT | TRBV19 | NA | NA | TRBJ1-5
CASSMRGYYEQYF | TGTGCCAGTAGTATGAGGGGATATTACGAGCAGTACTTC | TRBV19 | NA | NA | TRBJ2-7
CASRGASSYEQYF | TGTGCCAGCAGGGGGGCGAGCTCCTACGAGCAGTACTTC | TRBV27 | NA | NA | TRBJ2-7
CASSQGQGADGANVLTF | TGCGCCAGCAGCCAAGGACAGGGGGCGGATGGGGCCAACGTCCTGACTTTC | TRBV4-1 | TRBD1 | few | TRBJ2-6
CASSQGNGVYNEQFF | TGCGCCAGCAGCCAGGGAAATGGGGTTTACAATGAGCAGTTCTTC | TRBV4-1 | NA | NA | TRBJ2-1
CASSLGAAGQTYEQYF | TGTGCCAGCAGTTTAGGGGCGGCGGGACAAACCTACGAGCAGTACTTC | TRBV2 | NA | few | TRBJ2-7
CASSLGEAGELFF | TGCGCCAGCAGCTTGGGGGAGGCCGGGGAGCTGTTTTTT | TRBV5-1 | NA | few | TRBJ2-2
CASSGVAGEIGELFF | TGTGCCAGCAGCGGTGTTGCGGGAGAGATCGGGGAGCTGTTTTTT | TRBV6-4 | TRBD2 | NA | TRBJ2-2
CSVQTSGYNEQFF | TGCAGCGTTCAGACTAGCGGATACAATGAGCAGTTCTTC | TRBV29-1 | TRBD2 | NA | TRBJ2-1
CASSIRGGDNQPQHF | TGTGCCAGTAGTATCCGGGGGGGGGACAATCAGCCCCAGCATTTT | TRBV19 | NA | NA | TRBJ1-5
CASSLSLAGTTHRREQYF | TGTGCCAGCAGTTTAAGCCTAGCGGGCACCACCCACCGACGGGAGCAGTACTTC | TRBV27 | TRBD2 | NA | TRBJ2-7